The following is a T cell receptor (beta chain) sequence with its context. This specimen comes from a study of blood T cells in healthy people across ages. Per the germline V gene, CDR1 is SGHRS and CDR2 is YFSETQ. CDR3 size: 15 residues. V was shortened by 0 bases and J by 10 bases, with 14 bases between the two germline ends. PCR was performed a second time for about 6 to 11 cycles using a sample-barcoded 5' primer and a J-beta primer mix. The template-switch adaptor, which had 12 random nucleotides, put a tag on each cDNA molecule. Researchers report that each sample yielded at least 2.5 million CDR3-containing paired-end reads. TCRdb re-called the 5' RACE reads through MiXCR, storing one row per CDR3 protein. The sample lists hundreds of thousands of distinct CDR3 sequences, around 62% occurring once.

The rearrangement links TRBV5-1 to TRBJ1-6; D gene ambiguous. Sequenced material: blood. The clonotype was recovered from a man aged 25 to 45 in good health. The DNA of the CDR3 is TGCGCCAGCAGCTTGGTGAGCGCTGTAGGCTCACCCCTCCACTTT. This gives the protein CASSLVSAVGSPLHF.